The text below deals with one TCR beta chain. The antigen remains undetermined. In the PCR, 60 Vbeta and 13 Jbeta primers were used. Clones were sequenced by immunoSEQ multiplex PCR, and TCRdb holds only the in-frame ones, with some missing. The sample contains 90,000 to 130,000 clones, around 85% of which appear only once. The data belong to a study of cytomegalovirus exposure and HLA in healthy donors. The study's findings and limits: Per published accounts, TCR beta sequences correctly predicted the HLA-A and HLA-B alleles of most subjects. Among immune exposure information, only CMV serostatus was available. Analysis was performed later, and it showed HLA-associated TCR beta chains to be more clonally expanded than equally common others. Investigators reported 164 TCR beta chains as tied to cytomegalovirus.

Germline assignment: CDR1 KGHSH and CDR2 LQKENI. The CDR3 has 15 residues. V lost 2 bases and J 0 bases, leaving 10 bases between the germline ends. The rearrangement links TRBV18 to TRBJ1-1, with D unresolved. This receptor was identified in a man aged 25-40 years in good health and CMV-seropositive. Sequencing was performed on PBMCs. The CDR3 region is CASSPASRMNTEAFF. The CDR3 DNA follows: TGTGCCAGCTCACCAGCTTCCAGAATGAACACTGAAGCTTTCTTT.